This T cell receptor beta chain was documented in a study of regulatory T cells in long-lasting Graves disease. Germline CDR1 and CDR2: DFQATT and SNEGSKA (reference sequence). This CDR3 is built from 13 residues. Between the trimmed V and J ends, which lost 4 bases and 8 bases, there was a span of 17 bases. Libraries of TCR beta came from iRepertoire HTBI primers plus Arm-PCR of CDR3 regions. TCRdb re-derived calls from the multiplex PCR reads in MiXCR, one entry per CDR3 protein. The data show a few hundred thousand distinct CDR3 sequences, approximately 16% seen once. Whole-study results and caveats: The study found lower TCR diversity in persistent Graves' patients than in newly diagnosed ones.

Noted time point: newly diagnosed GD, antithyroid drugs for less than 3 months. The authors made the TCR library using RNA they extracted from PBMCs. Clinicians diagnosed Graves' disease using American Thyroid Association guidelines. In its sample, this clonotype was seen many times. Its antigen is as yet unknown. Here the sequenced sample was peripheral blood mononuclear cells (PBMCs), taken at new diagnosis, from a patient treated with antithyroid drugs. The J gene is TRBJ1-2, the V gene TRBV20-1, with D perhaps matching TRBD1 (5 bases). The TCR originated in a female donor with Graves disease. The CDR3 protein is CSATRQIAGGYTF. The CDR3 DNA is TGCAGTGCTACTAGACAGATCGCGGGAGGCTACACCTTC.